This T cell receptor beta chain was recorded in a study of blood T cells in healthy people across ages. V was cut by 2 bases and J by 5 bases, with 15 bases left in between. The CDR3 runs 15 residues. From germline, CDR1 is MDHEN and CDR2 SYDVKM. PCR was performed a second time for about 7 to 11 cycles using a sample-barcoded 5' primer and a J-beta primer mix. TCRdb reprocessed the 5' RACE reads via MiXCR and lists one record per CDR3 protein. The data contain about 720,000 distinct CDR3 sequences, 22% of them singletons. Every sample gave at least 5 micrograms of total RNA when it was extracted. The sample consisted of blood. The chain recombines TRBV28 with TRBJ2-5; either TRBD1 or TRBD2 may supply D (6 bases each). The receptor's source is a man aged 70 or older in good health. The CDR3 loop is CASSLIWGAVETQYF. As DNA, the CDR3 is TGTGCCAGCAGTTTAATCTGGGGGGCCGTGGAGACCCAGTACTTC.